The 4 T cell receptor beta chains below were found in one sample sequenced in a study of blood T cells in healthy people across ages. A second 7 to 11 cycle PCR used barcoded and J-beta primers. TCRdb processed the 5' RACE reads anew with MiXCR; each CDR3 protein has one entry. Here the sample spans around 1.5 million distinct CDR3 sequences, around 35% being singletons. Source material: blood. The receptors originated from a woman in her twenties or thirties in good health.

This sequence joins TRBV6-4 and TRBJ2-7, with D uncertain. Germline V CDR1 and CDR2: MRHNA, SNTAGT. Trimming took 3 bases from V and 11 from J, leaving 14 bases between them. The CDR3 is made up of 12 amino acids. The CDR3 reads CASSEPQSPEYF. Here the CDR3 DNA reads TGTGCCAGCAGTGAACCCCAATCGCCTGAGTACTTC.

This clonotype was found a few times. The rearrangement joins TRBV5-5 to TRBJ1-6; the D gene is possibly TRBD1 (5 bases). Trimming stripped 1 base from V and 13 bases from J, with 12 bases between. Germline V CDR1 and CDR2: SGHKS, YYEKEE (reference sequence). The CDR3 consists of 13 residues. The CDR3 region has the DNA TGTGCCAGCAGCTTGATCGGGGACCGGCCCCTCCACTTT. As protein: CASSLIGDRPLHF. Supplemented by reference TRBV5-5 and TRBJ1-6, the full variable domain reads DAGVTQSPTHLIKTRGQQVTLRCSPISGHKSVSWYQQVLGQGPQFIFQYYEKEERGRGNFPDRFSARQFPNYSSELNVNALLLGDSALYLCASSLIGDRPLHFGNGTRLTVT.

This clonotype was counted only a few times. This chain joins TRBV4-2 and TRBJ2-5; TRBD2 aligns across 8 bases. CDR1 and CDR2 (germline): LGHNA, YNFKEQ. V dropped 7 bases and J dropped 2; count of bases not matched to a gene: 9. The CDR3 covers 15 residues. CDR3 nucleotide sequence: TGTGCCAGCAACAACCCTATAGCGGGACAAGAGACCCAGTACTTC. The encoded protein is CASNNPIAGQETQYF.

The rearrangement joins TRBV30 to TRBJ1-4; TRBD1 matches at 8 bases. The CDR3 consists of 14 residues. Germline V gives CDR1 GTSNPN, CDR2 SVGIG (reference sequence). With 6 bases clipped from V and 8 bases from J, the junction kept 11 bases outside the gene matches. CDR3 coding DNA: TGTGCCTGTGCCTCCGGGACAGGAGCAGAAAAACTGTTTTTT. Residues: CACASGTGAEKLFF.